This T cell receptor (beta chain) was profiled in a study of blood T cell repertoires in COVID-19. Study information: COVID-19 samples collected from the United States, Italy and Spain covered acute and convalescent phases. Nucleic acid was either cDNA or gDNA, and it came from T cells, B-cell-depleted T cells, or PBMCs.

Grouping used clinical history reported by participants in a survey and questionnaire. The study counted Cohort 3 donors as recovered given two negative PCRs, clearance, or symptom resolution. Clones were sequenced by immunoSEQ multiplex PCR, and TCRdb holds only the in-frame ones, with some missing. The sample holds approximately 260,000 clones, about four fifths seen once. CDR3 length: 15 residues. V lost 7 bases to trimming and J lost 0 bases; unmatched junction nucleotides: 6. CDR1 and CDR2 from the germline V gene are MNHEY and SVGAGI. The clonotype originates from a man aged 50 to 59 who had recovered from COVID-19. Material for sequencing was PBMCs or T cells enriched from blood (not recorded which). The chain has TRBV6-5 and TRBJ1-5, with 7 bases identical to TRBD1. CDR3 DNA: TGTGCCAGCACCAAGGCAGGGGGTAGCAATCAGCCCCAGCATTTT. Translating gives CASTKAGGSNQPQHF.